These 16 T cell receptor beta chains originate from one sample sequenced in a study of regulatory dendritic cells for organ transplantation. Sorted T cells were CFSE-labeled and cultured 4 to 5 days with allogeneic regulatory or mature dendritic cells at 1:10. These receptors are not linked to any known antigen. Using immunoSEQ multiplex PCR, the repertoire was profiled, and TCRdb retains in-frame clones only, with some absent. In the table there are more than 9,500 clones, about 56% of which are singletons. The specimen was naive CD8+ T cells from blood cultured with dendritic cells. Noted subset: CD45RA+ naive T cells. The receptors were gathered from a human donor in good health.

This sequence joins TRBV7-9 and TRBJ2-7; D is uncertain. Germline assignment: CDR1 SEHNR and CDR2 FQNEAQ (reference sequence). CDR3 length: 12 residues. V lost 5 bases, J lost 1 base, and 6 bases lay in between. This chain's CDR3 is CASSAESYEQYF. As DNA, the CDR3 is TGTGCCAGCAGCGCCGAGTCCTACGAGCAGTACTTC. Full variable domain (missing parts from reference TRBV7-9 and TRBJ2-7): DTGVSQNPRHKITKRGQNVTFRCDPISEHNRLYWYRQTLGQGPEFLTYFQNEAQLEKSRLLSDRFSAERPKGSFSTLEIQRTEQGDSAMYLCASSAESYEQYFGPGTRLTVT.

DNA for the CDR3: TGCGCCAGCAGCCAAGAAACGGACAGCCGTAGGGAGCAGTACTTC. Residues: CASSQETDSRREQYF. The J gene is TRBJ2-7, the V gene TRBV4-3, with D tentatively TRBD1 (6 bases). CDR3 length equals 15 residues. V gave up 0 bases and J gave up 7 bases, with 16 bases separating them. CDR1 LGHNA and CDR2 YSLEER come from the germline V gene.

This rearrangement joins TRBV10-3 to TRBJ1-1; 7 nucleotides line up with TRBD1. Germline V gene sequence: CDR1 ENHRY, CDR2 SYGVKD. The CDR3 is 14 amino acids. The trim removed 9 bases at V and 1 base at J, leaving 8 bases unmatched. The CDR3 reads CAISQGTENTEAFF. CDR3 sequence (DNA): TGTGCCATTTCACAGGGGACGGAGAACACTGAAGCTTTCTTT.

This clone was counted between two and nine times. The V and J genes are TRBV7-9 and TRBJ2-3; 7 nucleotides match TRBD1. The CDR3 loop spans 15 amino acids. Germline V lookup: CDR1 SEHNR, CDR2 FQNEAQ (reference sequence). V shed 4 bases and J 1 base; nucleotides not matched to a gene: 5. CDR3: CASSSPDRGTDTQYF. The CDR3 DNA follows: TGTGCCAGCAGCTCCCCCGACAGGGGCACAGATACGCAGTATTTT. Combining the CDR3 with reference TRBV7-9 and TRBJ2-3 gives the whole variable domain DTGVSQNPRHKITKRGQNVTFRCDPISEHNRLYWYRQTLGQGPEFLTYFQNEAQLEKSRLLSDRFSAERPKGSFSTLEIQRTEQGDSAMYLCASSSPDRGTDTQYFGPGTRLTVL.

This sequence joins TRBV4-1 and TRBJ1-3; possibly TRBD1 for D (5 bases). Germline-derived CDR1 and CDR2 are MGHRA and YSYEKL. This CDR3 spans 15 amino acids. The V gene lost 0 bases and the J gene lost 4 bases, with 10 bases spanning the gap. The CDR3 DNA reads TGCGCCAGCAGCCAAGATCAGACAGAAGGAAACACCATATATTTT. Translated: CASSQDQTEGNTIYF.

Here the CDR3 DNA reads TGTGCCAGCAGCCCACAGGGGACCGAGCAGTACTTC. Encoded protein: CASSPQGTEQYF. V usage is TRBV16 and J usage is TRBJ2-7, with TRBD1 matching 7 bases. Germline values: CDR1 KGHSY, CDR2 FQNENV. The length of the CDR3 is 12 residues. After removal of 4 bases from V and 6 bases from J, the junction contained 3 bases not matched to a gene. Combining the CDR3 with reference TRBV16 and TRBJ2-7 gives the whole variable domain GEEVAQTPKHLVRGEGQKAKLYCAPIKGHSYVFWYQQVLKNEFKFLISFQNENVFDETGMPKERFSAKCLPNSPCSLEIQATKLEDSAVYFCASSPQGTEQYFGPGTRLTVT.

The CDR3 sequence is CASSTLTGPIREAFF. The CDR3 DNA reads as TGTGCCAGCAGCACGTTGACAGGTCCAATTCGAGAAGCTTTCTTT. The J gene is TRBJ1-1, the V gene TRBV5-6; possibly TRBD1 for D (6 bases). This CDR3 region has 15 residues. The germline CDR1 and CDR2 sequences are SGHDT and YYEEEE. V shed 4 bases and J shed 8 bases, with 21 bases lying between them. Drawing the rest from reference TRBV5-6 and TRBJ1-1, the complete variable domain is DAGVTQSPTHLIKTRGQQVTLRCSPKSGHDTVSWYQQALGQGPQFIFQYYEEEERQRGNFPDRFSGHQFPNYSSELNVNALLLGDSALYLCASSTLTGPIREAFFGQGTRLTVV.

The chain links TRBV27 to TRBJ2-1, with D perhaps matching TRBD2 (5 bases). V lost 9 bases, J lost 9 bases, and 27 bases lay in between. Looked up from germline, CDR1 is MNHEY and CDR2 is SMNVEV (reference sequence). CDR3 length: 16 residues. CDR3 protein: CASAGTARIMFGEQFF. In nucleotides, the CDR3 is TGTGCCAGTGCGGGCACTGCTAGGATTATGTTTGGTGAGCAGTTCTTC.

The chain recombines TRBV7-6 with TRBJ1-1; no reliable D call. The CDR3 has 16 amino acids. Germline V gives CDR1 SGHVS, CDR2 FNYEAQ. Trimming left V 2 bases short and J 1 base short, with 14 bases between. CDR3 in DNA: TGTGCCAGCAGCTTAATGGCGGGCAGCCCGAACACTGAAGCTTTCTTT. Residues: CASSLMAGSPNTEAFF.

CDR3 in amino acids: CASSQDRGGAYEQYF. The CDR3 DNA reads TGCGCCAGCAGCCAAGATCGCGGGGGGGCGTACGAGCAGTACTTC. The gene calls are TRBV4-3 and TRBJ2-7; 9 bases are shared with TRBD2. The CDR3 runs to 15 residues. The V gene's germline CDR1 is LGHNA and CDR2 YSLEER. The trim removed 0 bases at V and 4 bases at J, leaving 4 bases unmatched.

The V gene is TRBV7-9, the J gene TRBJ2-5; 8 nucleotides line up with TRBD1. V was clipped by 3 bases and J by 4 bases; unmatched bases: 10. The CDR3 contains 16 residues. CDR1 is SEHNR, CDR2 FQNEAQ, per germline (reference sequence). The CDR3 DNA reads as TGTGCCAGCAGCTTCCCGACCCCAGGGGGCCCAGAGACCCAGTACTTC. Encoded protein: CASSFPTPGGPETQYF.

This chain connects TRBV9 to TRBJ2-5; TRBD2 matches at 8 bases. Germline V gene lookup returns CDR1 SGDLS and CDR2 YYNGEE. The V segment lost 4 bases and the J segment 0 bases; nucleotides outside the gene matches: 5. This CDR3 region has 15 residues. The CDR3 sequence: CASSISGGYQETQYF. In nucleotides, the CDR3 is TGTGCCAGCAGCATCAGCGGGGGTTACCAAGAGACCCAGTACTTC.

This clone was picked up a small number of times. CDR3 sequence reads: CASSSWTGGRYEQYF. As DNA, the CDR3 is TGTGCCAGCAGCTCATGGACAGGGGGCAGGTACGAGCAGTACTTC. This chain connects TRBV7-2 to TRBJ2-7, with TRBD1 identical over 11 bases. V shed 4 bases and J 4 bases; nucleotides not matched to a gene: 6. The V gene's germline CDR1 is SGHTA and CDR2 FQGNSA. CDR3 length equals 15 residues.

The rearrangement uses TRBV13 and TRBJ2-6; tentative D call: TRBD1 (5 bases). The CDR3 length is 16 residues. V lost 5 bases and J lost 0, with 11 bases in between. CDR1 is PRHDT, CDR2 FYEKMQ, per germline (reference sequence). The CDR3 is CASSLPTDSGANVLTF. CDR3 DNA: TGTGCCAGCAGCCTCCCGACAGACTCTGGGGCCAACGTCCTGACTTTC.

CDR3 residues: CASSFPTGGSYEQYF. CDR3 nucleotides: TGTGCCAGCAGCTTCCCGACAGGGGGTTCCTACGAGCAGTACTTC. The chain joins TRBV13 to TRBJ2-7, with 9 bases lining up with TRBD1. This CDR3 is 15 amino acids long. V lost 3 bases to trimming and J lost 1 base; unmatched junction nucleotides: 4. CDR1 PRHDT and CDR2 FYEKMQ come from the germline V gene (reference sequence). Complete variable domain (other parts from reference TRBV13 and TRBJ2-7): AAGVIQSPRHLIKEKRETATLKCYPIPRHDTVYWYQQGPGQDPQFLISFYEKMQSDKGSIPDRFSAQQFSDYHSELNMSSLELGDSALYFCASSFPTGGSYEQYFGPGTRLTVT.

This clone was seen more than once but under ten times. The J gene is TRBJ2-1, the V gene TRBV27; TRBD1 matches 11 bases. With V trimmed by 5 bases and J by 6 bases, 6 bases remained unmatched. The germline V gene encodes CDR1 MNHEY and CDR2 SMNVEV (reference sequence). The CDR3 has 15 amino acids. The CDR3 DNA reads as TGTGCCAGCAGTGTCGGACAGGGGGCAATCAATGAGCAGTTCTTC. This encodes CASSVGQGAINEQFF.